This T cell receptor beta chain was captured by sequencing in a study of blood T cell repertoires in COVID-19. Overall study context: Sample material is recorded as cDNA or gDNA derived from T cells, B-cell-depleted T cells, or PBMCs.

Study processing details: Counts of nucleated cells, estimated from reference gene primer amplification, were obtained. Repertoires were generated with immunoSEQ multiplex PCR, while TCRdb's copy carries only in-frame clones and drops some. V and J calls and clone size are those listed in that table; D and trimming were worked out from the DNA. Among about 330,000 clones listed, 86% were seen once. The CDR3 contains 15 residues. The V gene's germline CDR1 is SGHRS and CDR2 YFSETQ. Trimming removed 0 bases from V and 3 bases from J, with 13 bases in between. This TCR was sampled from a woman between 45 and 60 years old with acute or convalescent COVID-19. Material for sequencing was peripheral blood. The chain couples TRBV5-1 to TRBJ2-7, with D possibly matching TRBD1 (6 bases). CDR3 protein: CASSLVPGANYEQYF. For the CDR3, the DNA is TGCGCCAGCAGCTTGGTGCCAGGGGCCAACTACGAGCAGTACTTC. The full variable domain, rest sourced from reference TRBV5-1 and TRBJ2-7, is KAGVTQTPRYLIKTRGQQVTLSCSPISGHRSVSWYQQTPGQGLQFLFEYFSETQRNKGNFPGRFSGRQFSNSRSEMNVSTLELGDSALYLCASSLVPGANYEQYFGPGTRLTVT.